This T cell receptor beta chain was retrieved from a study of regulatory T cells in long-lasting Graves disease. General observations from the study: In persistent patients, shared public clonotypes (2,741) outnumbered those in new patients (nearly 1,000).

Both iRepertoire HTBI primers and Arm-PCR of CDR3 regions were used to build the TCR beta libraries. TCRdb reprocessed the multiplex PCR reads with MiXCR, giving one entry per CDR3 protein. The sample has approximately 300,000 distinct CDR3 sequences; 18% are singletons. A word on this clonotype: What it binds is not known.

The time point denotes: newly diagnosed GD, antithyroid drugs for less than 3 months. TCR sequences were obtained from RNA taken from PBMCs. The CDR3 runs 12 residues. Germline CDR1 SGHNT, CDR2 YENEEA. This TCR came from a female donor with Graves disease. The sequenced sample was peripheral blood mononuclear cells (PBMCs), obtained at new diagnosis, from a patient treated with antithyroid drugs. This chain links TRBV11-3 with TRBJ2-7; TRBD2 matches 8 bases. TRBJ2-1 explains the end of the DNA better; the J call may be wrong. CDR3 sequence (DNA): TGTGCCAGCAGACCGTCGGGGGGGCGGCAGTTCTTC. This sequence encodes CASRPSGGRQFF.